Below, one TCR beta chain is given with its context. Its antigen is unidentified. The source of the sample is a study of cytomegalovirus exposure and HLA in healthy donors. General study findings and limits: Presence/absence comparisons presumed near-even sequencing depth among donors. Among immune exposure information, only CMV serostatus was available.

This PCR relied on a set of 60 Vbeta primers and 13 Jbeta primers. Source study methods: In a later analysis, of 70 million to 85 million unique beta chains, 9 million to 11 million appeared in at least two donors. Profiled with immunoSEQ multiplex PCR; TCRdb holds only in-frame clones, not every one. For V, J and clone size, that table is used; D and trimming come from the DNA. The sample lists some 150,000 clones; 80% were seen once. Sequenced sample: PBMCs. The source of this sequence is a young man in good health and CMV-seronegative.

In nucleotides, the CDR3 is TGTGCCACCAGCATAATCAACCCTAGGGGGACAGGTTGGTACGAGCAGTACTTC. As protein: CATSIINPRGTGWYEQYF. The chain combines TRBV15 with TRBJ2-7; TRBD1 aligns across 8 bases. J lost 4 bases, V lost 4 bases, and 18 bases had no gene match. The CDR3 runs 18 residues. CDR1 is LNHNV, CDR2 YYDKDF, per germline (reference sequence).